This T cell receptor beta chain was obtained from a study of OX40 agonist ivuxolimab in advanced cancers. Turning to the study itself: Patients with hepatocellular carcinoma, melanoma, renal cell or head and neck cancer made up the dose-escalation patients. Partial responses were achieved by three patients, one with hepatocellular carcinoma and two with cutaneous melanoma.

Deletions cut 4 bases from V and 5 bases from J, with 17 bases between. The CDR3 runs to 15 residues. Germline CDR1 is SNHLY and CDR2 is FYNNEI. Comments on this clone: What it binds is not known.

Libraries were prepared by immunoSEQ multiplex PCR; TCRdb keeps only in-frame clonotypes and omits some of them. The sample contains approximately 80,000 clones, about 90% of which appear only once. Study-wide findings and caveats: Certain nonresponding patients likewise had low normalized T-cell clonal expansion. Expanded clones were, on average, more numerous among CD8+ T cells than CD4+.

This sequence joins TRBV2 and TRBJ1-1, with D uncertain. This TCR derives from an adult with an advanced solid tumor such as melanoma, head and neck, liver or kidney cancer. The source was CD4+ or CD8+ T cells sorted from blood, collected in a trial of the OX40 agonist ivuxolimab. CDR3 in amino acids: CASSGVGRGRTEAFF. The CDR3 nucleotides read TGTGCCAGCAGTGGGGTTGGGCGGGGTAGGACTGAAGCTTTCTTT.